These T cell receptor beta chains were read from a single sample in a study of T-cell reconstitution after alpha-beta-depleted transplantation in children. A single record per CDR3 protein comes from TCRdb applying MiXCR to the PCR reads. The sample shows hundreds of thousands of distinct CDR3 sequences, 10% to 13% of them seen only once. The sequencing used PBMCs, collected before TCRalphabeta/CD19-depleted stem cell transplant. These receptors were taken from a child aged 2 to 15 with inherited bone marrow failure, due to receive a stem cell transplant. Both conserved end residues are part of each CDR3. The order of the fields is clone size, CDR3 length, V gene, J gene, CDR3 protein. Clone size appears in some rows only: once, few, many, or a class for an expanded clone.

clone size: many
CDR3 length: 15
V gene: TRBV20-1
J gene: TRBJ1-2
CDR3 protein: CSVEGVGGENYGYTF

clone size: many
CDR3 length: 17
V gene: TRBV5-1
J gene: TRBJ2-1
CDR3 protein: CASSLATVVFPYNEQFF

clone size: -
CDR3 length: 15
V gene: TRBV28
J gene: TRBJ2-4
CDR3 protein: CASSLPTGAKNIQYF

clone size: many
CDR3 length: 12
V gene: TRBV7-8
J gene: TRBJ1-2
CDR3 protein: CASSESTYGYTF

clone size: many
CDR3 length: 14
V gene: TRBV5-1
J gene: TRBJ2-7
CDR3 protein: CAISLEGLAGAQYF

clone size: many
CDR3 length: 15
V gene: TRBV29-1
J gene: TRBJ2-7
CDR3 protein: CSVDAEGDDAYEQYF

clone size: many
CDR3 length: 14
V gene: TRBV5-1
J gene: TRBJ2-5
CDR3 protein: CASSLAPGVETQYF

clone size: many
CDR3 length: 13
V gene: TRBV7-2
J gene: TRBJ1-1
CDR3 protein: CASSFSQNTEAFF

clone size: few
CDR3 length: 14
V gene: TRBV27
J gene: TRBJ2-7
CDR3 protein: CASSLGLTSYEQYF

clone size: many
CDR3 length: 17
V gene: TRBV28
J gene: TRBJ2-1
CDR3 protein: CASRTGLAGGPYNEQFF

clone size: once
CDR3 length: 16
V gene: TRBV19
J gene: TRBJ2-2
CDR3 protein: CASSNSGGAGPGELFF

clone size: many
CDR3 length: 17
V gene: TRBV4-3
J gene: TRBJ2-1
CDR3 protein: CASSQEGAGGPYYEQFF

clone size: many
CDR3 length: 16
V gene: TRBV9
J gene: TRBJ2-7
CDR3 protein: CASSVTTSGRSYEQYF

clone size: many
CDR3 length: 16
V gene: TRBV5-1
J gene: TRBJ2-3
CDR3 protein: CASSAGLAGGSDTQYF

clone size: few
CDR3 length: 13
V gene: TRBV4-1
J gene: TRBJ2-7
CDR3 protein: CASSVARSYEQYF

clone size: many
CDR3 length: 16
V gene: TRBV4-2
J gene: TRBJ2-7
CDR3 protein: CASSRTGFRLSYEQYF

clone size: many
CDR3 length: 13
V gene: TRBV7-9
J gene: TRBJ2-1
CDR3 protein: CASSAVLNNEQFF

clone size: -
CDR3 length: 14
V gene: TRBV11-2
J gene: TRBJ2-2
CDR3 protein: CASSLGYLSGELFF

clone size: -
CDR3 length: 13
V gene: TRBV18
J gene: TRBJ1-1
CDR3 protein: CASSQGRNTEAFF

clone size: many
CDR3 length: 16
V gene: TRBV5-1
J gene: TRBJ2-5
CDR3 protein: CASSLNGRNTQETQYF

clone size: -
CDR3 length: 15
V gene: TRBV15
J gene: TRBJ2-7
CDR3 protein: CATSRERQGSYEQYF

clone size: many
CDR3 length: 14
V gene: TRBV7-9
J gene: TRBJ2-7
CDR3 protein: CASSPQLHSYEQYF

clone size: many
CDR3 length: 14
V gene: TRBV6-1
J gene: TRBJ1-1
CDR3 protein: CASRLQGLGTEAFF

clone size: -
CDR3 length: 14
V gene: TRBV27
J gene: TRBJ1-1
CDR3 protein: CASSFNRPGTEAFF

clone size: many
CDR3 length: 15
V gene: TRBV20-1
J gene: TRBJ2-7
CDR3 protein: CSARGSRESLGEQYF

clone size: -
CDR3 length: 15
V gene: TRBV5-5
J gene: TRBJ2-3
CDR3 protein: CASSLMTGHTDTQYF

clone size: many
CDR3 length: 14
V gene: TRBV7-9
J gene: TRBJ1-1
CDR3 protein: CASSLGQGFTEAFF

clone size: many
CDR3 length: 17
V gene: TRBV27
J gene: TRBJ2-6
CDR3 protein: CASSLYYTYSGANVLTF

clone size: many
CDR3 length: 16
V gene: TRBV10-3
J gene: TRBJ2-2
CDR3 protein: CAISERVALDAGELFF

clone size: many
CDR3 length: 11
V gene: TRBV20-1
J gene: TRBJ2-3
CDR3 protein: CSASTADTQYF

clone size: -
CDR3 length: 15
V gene: TRBV3-1
J gene: TRBJ1-5
CDR3 protein: CASSPGTGPNQPQHF

clone size: -
CDR3 length: 21
V gene: TRBV5-3
J gene: TRBJ2-1
CDR3 protein: CASGLGLGSLVLAGGYNEQFF

clone size: -
CDR3 length: 16
V gene: TRBV12-3/TRBV12-4
J gene: TRBJ2-7
CDR3 protein: CASSPAGSGRGYEQYF

clone size: many
CDR3 length: 15
V gene: TRBV10-3
J gene: TRBJ2-3
CDR3 protein: CAISEIGYSTDTQYF

clone size: many
CDR3 length: 12
V gene: TRBV12-3/TRBV12-4
J gene: TRBJ2-7
CDR3 protein: CASSFLADEQYF

clone size: many
CDR3 length: 16
V gene: TRBV15
J gene: TRBJ2-1
CDR3 protein: CATSRVRGNNRNEQFF

clone size: -
CDR3 length: 14
V gene: TRBV7-6
J gene: TRBJ2-1
CDR3 protein: CASSSLGSRNEQFF